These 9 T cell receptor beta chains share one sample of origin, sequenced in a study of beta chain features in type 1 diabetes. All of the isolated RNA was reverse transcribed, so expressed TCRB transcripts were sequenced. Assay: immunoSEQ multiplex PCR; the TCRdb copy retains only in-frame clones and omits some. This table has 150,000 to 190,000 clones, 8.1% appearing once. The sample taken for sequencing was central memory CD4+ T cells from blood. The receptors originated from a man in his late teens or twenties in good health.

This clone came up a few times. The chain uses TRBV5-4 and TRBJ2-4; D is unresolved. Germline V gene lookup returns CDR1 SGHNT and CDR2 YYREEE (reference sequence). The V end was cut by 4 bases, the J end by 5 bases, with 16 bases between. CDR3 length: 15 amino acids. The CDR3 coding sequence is TGTGCCAGCAGCGTGGACGTCGGGTCCCAAAACATTCAGTACTTC. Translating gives CASSVDVGSQNIQYF.

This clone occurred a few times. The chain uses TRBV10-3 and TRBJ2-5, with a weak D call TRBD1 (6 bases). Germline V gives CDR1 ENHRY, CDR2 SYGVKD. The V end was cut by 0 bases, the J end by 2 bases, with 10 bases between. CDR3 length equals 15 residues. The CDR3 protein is CAISESARGQETQYF. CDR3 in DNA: TGTGCCATCAGTGAGTCGGCTAGGGGGCAAGAGACCCAGTACTTC.

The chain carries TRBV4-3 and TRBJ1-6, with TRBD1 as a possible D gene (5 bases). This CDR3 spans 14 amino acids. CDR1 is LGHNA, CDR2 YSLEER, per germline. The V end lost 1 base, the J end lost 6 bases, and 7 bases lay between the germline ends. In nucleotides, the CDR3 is TGCGCCAGCAGCCAAGCGACAGCTAATTCACCCCTCCACTTT. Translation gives CASSQATANSPLHF.

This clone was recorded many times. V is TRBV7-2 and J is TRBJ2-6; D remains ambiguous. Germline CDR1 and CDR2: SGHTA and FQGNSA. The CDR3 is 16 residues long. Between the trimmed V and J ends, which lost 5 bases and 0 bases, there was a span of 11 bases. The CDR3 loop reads CASSQPRSSGANVLTF. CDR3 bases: TGTGCCAGCAGCCAACCACGGAGCTCTGGGGCCAACGTCCTGACTTTC.

Here the CDR3 DNA reads TGTGCCAGCAGCTTGTTCGGTCGTTATACTAACTATGGCTACACCTTC. Amino acid sequence: CASSLFGRYTNYGYTF. This chain links TRBV7-2 with TRBJ1-2; D not certain. This CDR3 has 16 residues. The germline gives CDR1 SGHTA, CDR2 FQGNSA. The V end lost 3 bases, the J end lost 0 bases, and 14 bases lay between the germline ends.

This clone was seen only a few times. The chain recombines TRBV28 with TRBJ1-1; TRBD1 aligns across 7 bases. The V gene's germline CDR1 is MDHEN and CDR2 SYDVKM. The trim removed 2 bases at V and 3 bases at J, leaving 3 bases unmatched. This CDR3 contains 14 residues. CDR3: CASSLEQGHTEAFF. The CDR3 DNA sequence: TGTGCCAGCAGTTTAGAACAGGGGCACACTGAAGCTTTCTTT. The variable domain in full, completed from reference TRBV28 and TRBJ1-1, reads DVKVTQSSRYLVKRTGEKVFLECVQDMDHENMFWYRQDPGLGLRLIYFSYDVKMKEKGDIPEGYSVSREKKERFSLILESASTNQTSMYLCASSLEQGHTEAFFGQGTRLTVV.

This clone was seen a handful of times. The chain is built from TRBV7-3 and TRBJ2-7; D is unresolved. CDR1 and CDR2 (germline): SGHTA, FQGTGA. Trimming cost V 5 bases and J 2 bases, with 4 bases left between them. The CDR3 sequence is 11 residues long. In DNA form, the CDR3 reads TGTGCCAGCAGCCCCGCCTACGAGCAGTACTTC. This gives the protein CASSPAYEQYF.

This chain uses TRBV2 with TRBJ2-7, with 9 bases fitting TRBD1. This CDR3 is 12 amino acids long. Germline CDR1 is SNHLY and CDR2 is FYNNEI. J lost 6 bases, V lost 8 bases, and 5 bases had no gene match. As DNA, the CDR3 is TGTGCCAGCTGGGCGGGACAGGGCGAGCAGTACTTC. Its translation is CASWAGQGEQYF. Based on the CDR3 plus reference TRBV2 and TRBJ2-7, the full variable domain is EPEVTQTPSHQVTQMGQEVILRCVPISNHLYFYWYRQILGQKVEFLVSFYNNEISEKSEIFDDQFSVERPDGSNFTLKIRSTKLEDSAMYFCASWAGQGEQYFGPGTRLTVT.

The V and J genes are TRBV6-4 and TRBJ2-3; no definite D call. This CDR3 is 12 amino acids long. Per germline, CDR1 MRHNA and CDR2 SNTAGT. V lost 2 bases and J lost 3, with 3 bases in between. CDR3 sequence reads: CASSDVTDTQYF. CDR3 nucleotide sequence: TGTGCCAGCAGTGACGTAACAGATACGCAGTATTTT.